One and the same sample provided the 5 T cell receptor beta chains below, sequenced in a study of blood T cell repertoires in COVID-19. Libraries were prepared by immunoSEQ multiplex PCR; TCRdb keeps only in-frame clonotypes and omits some of them. The data show about half a million clones, approximately 85% seen once. Sequencing was done on a sample of peripheral blood. All receptors derive from a human donor in a cohort sampled during active COVID-19.

This chain joins TRBV18 and TRBJ2-3; 11 bases align to TRBD2. After removal of 3 bases from V and 4 bases from J, the junction contained 3 bases not matched to a gene. Per germline, CDR1 KGHSH and CDR2 LQKENI. This CDR3 spans 15 amino acids. The CDR3 region has the DNA TGTGCCAGCTCACCGACTAGCGGGGAACCAGATACGCAGTATTTT. Translation gives CASSPTSGEPDTQYF.

On this clone itself: The sample carries other DNA sequences with the same CDR3. The rearrangement joins TRBV5-1 to TRBJ2-3; D is undetermined. With 0 bases removed from V and 5 bases from J, the gap between germline ends came to 4 bases. The CDR3 runs to 12 residues. From germline, CDR1 is SGHRS and CDR2 YFSETQ. The CDR3 DNA sequence: TGCGCCAGCAGCTTGGATCTAGATACGCAGTATTTT. Its translation is CASSLDLDTQYF.

The chain recombines TRBV15 with TRBJ1-4, with 9 bases identical to TRBD1. The CDR3 covers 15 residues. V lost 0 bases and J lost 10; bases outside the gene matches: 6. The germline V gene has CDR1 LNHNV and CDR2 YYDKDF (reference sequence). The DNA of the CDR3 is TGTGCCACCAGCAGAGATAAAGGGACAGGGAGAAAACTGTTTTTT. Translation gives CATSRDKGTGRKLFF.

This clone appeared a few times. Additional DNA sequences in this sample encode the identical CDR3. The genes are TRBV3-1 (or the pseudogene TRBV3-2) and TRBJ1-5; no definite D call. Germline CDR1 LGHDT, CDR2 YNNKEL (reference sequence). This CDR3 region has 13 residues. V shed 3 bases and J shed 4 bases, with 7 bases lying between them. CDR3 bases: TGTGCCAGCAGCCATGAGGGAAATCAGCCCCAGCATTTT. Its translation: CASSHEGNQPQHF.

The chain employs TRBV15 and TRBJ2-6; tentative D call: TRBD2 (6 bases). Trimming shortened V by 0 bases and J by 0 bases, and 12 bases separated the two germline ends. The CDR3 length is 18 residues. The germline CDR1 and CDR2 sequences are LNHNV and YYDKDF (reference sequence). The CDR3 bases are TGTGCCACCAGCAGAGATGGGGGGAGGTCCTCTGGGGCCAACGTCCTGACTTTC. It is translated as CATSRDGGRSSGANVLTF.